These 14 T cell receptor beta chains originate from one sample sequenced in a study of OX40 agonist ivuxolimab in advanced cancers. Sequenced by immunoSEQ multiplex PCR; TCRdb stores in-frame clones only, minus some. The sample contains approximately 60,000 clones, over 75% of which appear only once. Here the sequenced sample was CD4+ or CD8+ T cells sorted from blood, taken in a trial of the OX40 agonist ivuxolimab. These receptors originate from an adult with an advanced solid tumor such as melanoma, head and neck, liver or kidney cancer.

This chain joins TRBV7-2 and TRBJ2-7, with TRBD1 identical over 10 bases. Germline V lookup: CDR1 SGHTA, CDR2 FQGNSA. J lost 4 bases, V lost 5 bases, and 8 bases had no gene match. The CDR3 covers 15 residues. The DNA of the CDR3 is TGTGCCAGCAGCACATGGACAGGGGGGAGTTACGAGCAGTACTTC. It yields the protein CASSTWTGGSYEQYF.

The J gene is TRBJ1-2, the V gene TRBV14; D ambiguous. V lost 1 base, J lost 7 bases, and 16 bases lay in between. This CDR3 spans 15 amino acids. Germline CDR1 reads SGHDN; CDR2 reads FVKESK. The CDR3 DNA follows: TGTGCCAGCAGCCAAGTATCGGCAAGCGTGCTTGGCTACACCTTC. As protein: CASSQVSASVLGYTF.

The chain has TRBV4-3 and TRBJ1-2, with unresolved D. CDR1 is LGHNA and CDR2 is YSLEER in the germline V gene. Trimming stripped 1 base from V and 0 bases from J, with 9 bases between. The CDR3 contains 15 residues. CDR3: CASSQGGRANYGYTF. CDR3 DNA: TGCGCCAGCAGCCAAGGGGGAAGGGCTAACTATGGCTACACCTTC.

The chain links TRBV7-2 to TRBJ1-6, with 7 bases identical to TRBD1. V shed 5 bases, J shed 5 bases, and the junction held 6 bases outside the gene matches. Looked up from germline, CDR1 is SGHTA and CDR2 is FQGNSA. The CDR3 spans 15 residues. CDR3 loop: CASSQGGTDNSPLHF. The CDR3 coding sequence is TGTGCCAGCAGCCAAGGTGGGACAGATAATTCACCCCTCCACTTT.

This clone has just a few counts. J is TRBJ1-2 and V is TRBV5-1; D gene ambiguous. Germline assignment: CDR1 SGHRS and CDR2 YFSETQ. V was shortened by 1 base and J by 9 bases, with 7 bases between the two germline ends. The CDR3 spans 11 residues. The CDR3 here is CASSLRLSYTF. CDR3 DNA: TGCGCCAGCAGCTTGAGACTAAGCTACACCTTC.

The chain links TRBV27 to TRBJ1-2, with 8 bases lining up with TRBD1. The V segment lost 3 bases and the J segment 2 bases; nucleotides outside the gene matches: 11. Germline CDR1 is MNHEY and CDR2 is SMNVEV (reference sequence). The CDR3 length is 17 residues. CDR3 nucleotide sequence: TGTGCCAGCAGTTTTTTGATTCGACAGGGGCAAAACTATGGCTACACCTTC. This gives the protein CASSFLIRQGQNYGYTF.

CDR3 nucleotides: TGTGCCAGCAGCTTCACCGGACAGGGGTGGACCGGGGAGCTGTTTTTT. Its translation: CASSFTGQGWTGELFF. The chain joins TRBV5-4 to TRBJ2-2; TRBD1 aligns across 9 bases. This CDR3 comprises 16 residues. Germline V lookup: CDR1 SGHNT, CDR2 YYREEE (reference sequence). V was clipped by 2 bases and J by 5 bases; unmatched bases: 7. Supplemented by reference TRBV5-4 and TRBJ2-2, the full variable domain reads ETGVTQSPTHLIKTRGQQVTLRCSSQSGHNTVSWYQQALGQGPQFIFQYYREEENGRGNFPPRFSGLQFPNYSSELNVNALELDDSALYLCASSFTGQGWTGELFFGEGSRLTVL.

The J gene is TRBJ1-5, the V gene TRBV6-1, with a tentative D call TRBD1 (6 bases). The CDR3 has 16 amino acids. The germline CDR1 and CDR2 sequences are MNHNS and SASEGT. With 4 bases removed from V and 7 bases from J, the gap between germline ends came to 20 bases. CDR3 sequence (DNA): TGTGCCAGCAGTGCATACAGGGACATCGCTTCCCAGCCCCAGCATTTT. Its translation: CASSAYRDIASQPQHF.

CDR3 residues: CASSEQESSNAFF. CDR3 nucleotides: TGCGCCAGCAGCGAACAGGAGTCATCAAACGCTTTCTTT. This chain links TRBV5-1 with TRBJ1-1, with D possibly matching TRBD1 (5 bases). V was pared by 4 bases and J by 11 bases, with 18 bases between. The germline gives CDR1 SGHRS, CDR2 YFSETQ. CDR3 length: 13 amino acids.

The chain has TRBV19 and TRBJ1-5, with 11 bases matching TRBD1. V shed 5 bases, J shed 6 bases, and the junction held 12 bases outside the gene matches. CDR3 length equals 17 residues. Germline V CDR1 and CDR2: LNHDA, SQIVND (reference sequence). For the CDR3, the DNA is TGTGCCAGTAGTTCTATGTTGGACAGGGGGCGAGGTCAGCCCCAGCATTTT. This sequence encodes CASSSMLDRGRGQPQHF.

The chain carries TRBV6-1 and TRBJ2-4; D is possibly TRBD1 or TRBD2 (5 bases each). This CDR3 contains 17 residues. CDR1 and CDR2 (germline): MNHNS, SASEGT. V was trimmed by 1 base and J by 0 bases, leaving 13 bases between them. The CDR3 reads CASSEGGFGIAKNIQYF. CDR3 DNA sequence: TGTGCCAGCAGTGAAGGGGGGTTCGGGATAGCCAAAAACATTCAGTACTTC.

The chain has TRBV15 and TRBJ2-7, with 8 bases that match TRBD1. V gave up 3 bases and J gave up 0 bases; unmatched junction bases: 4. The CDR3 runs to 15 residues. Per germline, CDR1 LNHNV and CDR2 YYDKDF (reference sequence). The chain's CDR3 is CATSSYRGSSYEQYF. CDR3 nucleotides: TGTGCCACCAGCAGTTACAGGGGGAGCTCCTACGAGCAGTACTTC.

J is TRBJ2-1 and V is TRBV6-5; D gene unclear. Trimming removed 6 bases at V and 6 bases at J, with 12 bases between. Germline assignment: CDR1 MNHEY and CDR2 SVGAGI. The CDR3 loop spans 13 amino acids. Here the CDR3 DNA reads TGTGCCAGCAGGGTGCCTGTGACCAATGAGCAGTTCTTC. Translating it yields CASRVPVTNEQFF.

As concerns this clone: A read error is likely, as this CDR3 ends without the conserved phenylalanine or tryptophan. The rearrangement uses TRBV7-2 and TRBJ1-5; D is possibly TRBD1 (5 bases). Trimming stripped 5 bases from V and 6 bases from J, with 17 bases between. CDR3 length equals 15 residues. Germline CDR1 is SGHTA and CDR2 is FQGNSA. CDR3 amino acids: CASSTPAGPSQPQHL. CDR3 nucleotides: TGTGCCAGCAGCACACCAGCAGGGCCCTCTCAGCCCCAGCATCTT.